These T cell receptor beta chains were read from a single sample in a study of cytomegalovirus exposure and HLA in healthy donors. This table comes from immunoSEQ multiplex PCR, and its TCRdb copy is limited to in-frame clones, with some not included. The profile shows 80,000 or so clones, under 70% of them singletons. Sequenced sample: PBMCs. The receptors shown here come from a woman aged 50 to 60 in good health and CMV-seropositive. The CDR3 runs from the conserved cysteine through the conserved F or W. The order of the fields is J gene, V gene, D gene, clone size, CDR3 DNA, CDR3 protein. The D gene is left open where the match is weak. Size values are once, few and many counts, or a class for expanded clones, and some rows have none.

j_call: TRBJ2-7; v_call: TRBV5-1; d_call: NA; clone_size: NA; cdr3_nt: TGCGCCAGCAGCGCGGGTGGCGGAGGTGTCGAGCAGTACTTC; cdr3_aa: CASSAGGGGVEQYF
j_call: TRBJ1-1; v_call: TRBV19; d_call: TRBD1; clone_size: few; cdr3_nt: TGTGCCAGTAGTATATCGAAAAGACAGGGCGTGAGGAACACTGAAGCTTTCTTT; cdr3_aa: CASSISKRQGVRNTEAFF
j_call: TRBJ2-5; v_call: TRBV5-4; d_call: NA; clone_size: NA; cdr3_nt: TGTGCCAGCAGCCCCCCCCGGACATCGTCCTGGGAGACCCAGTACTTC; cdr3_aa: CASSPPRTSSWETQYF
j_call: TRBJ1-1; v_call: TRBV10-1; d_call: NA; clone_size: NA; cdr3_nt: TGCGCCAGCAGTAACGGGGGGAGCCTCGAAGCTTTCTTT; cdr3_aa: CASSNGGSLEAFF
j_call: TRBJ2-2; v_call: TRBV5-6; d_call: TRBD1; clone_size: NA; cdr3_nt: TGTGCCAGCAGCTTCGGGACAGCTACGACCGGGGAGCTGTTTTTT; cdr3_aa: CASSFGTATTGELFF
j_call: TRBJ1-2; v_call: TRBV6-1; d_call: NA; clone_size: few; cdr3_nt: TGTGCCAGCAGTACAGGGAGTTTGGAGAGTGGCTACACCTTC; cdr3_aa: CASSTGSLESGYTF
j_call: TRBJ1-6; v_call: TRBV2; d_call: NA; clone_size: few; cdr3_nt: TGTGCCAGCAGCCAAGTCCGTTCGGCCCTAGAGGGTTCACCCCTCCACTTT; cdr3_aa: CASSQVRSALEGSPLHF
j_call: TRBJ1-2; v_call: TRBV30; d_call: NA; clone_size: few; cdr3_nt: TGTGCCTGGAGGGACTTTAACTATGGCTACACCTTC; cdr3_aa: CAWRDFNYGYTF
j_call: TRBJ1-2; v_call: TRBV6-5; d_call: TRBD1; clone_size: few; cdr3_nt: TGTGCCAGCAGTTACGCGACAGGGTCCAAGGGCTACACCTTC; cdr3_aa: CASSYATGSKGYTF
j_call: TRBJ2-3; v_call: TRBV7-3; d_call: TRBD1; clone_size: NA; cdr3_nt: TGTGCCAGCAGCCCCGGGACAGTCACAGATACGCAGTATTTT; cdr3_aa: CASSPGTVTDTQYF
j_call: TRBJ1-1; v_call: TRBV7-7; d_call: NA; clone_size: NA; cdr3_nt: TGTGCCAGCAGCCCAGACACCGGGGGTGAGGCTTTCTTT; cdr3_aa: CASSPDTGGEAFF
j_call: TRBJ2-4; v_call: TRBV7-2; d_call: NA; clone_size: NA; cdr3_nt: TGTGCCAGCAGCCAGGACTCCGCCGGTGGGAACATTCAGTACTTC; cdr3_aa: CASSQDSAGGNIQYF
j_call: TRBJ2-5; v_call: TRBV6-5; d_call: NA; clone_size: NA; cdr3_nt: TGTGCCAGCAACCAGGGGGAGACCCAGTACTTC; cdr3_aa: CASNQGETQYF
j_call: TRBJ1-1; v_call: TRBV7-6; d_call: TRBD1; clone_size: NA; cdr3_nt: TGTGCCAGCAGCTTGGGGGGGCAGGGGGCCTTTACTGAAGCTTTCTTT; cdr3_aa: CASSLGGQGAFTEAFF
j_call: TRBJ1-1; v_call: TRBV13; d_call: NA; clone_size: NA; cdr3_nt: TGTGCCAGCAGCCAGACAGACACTGAAGCTTTCTTT; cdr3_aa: CASSQTDTEAFF
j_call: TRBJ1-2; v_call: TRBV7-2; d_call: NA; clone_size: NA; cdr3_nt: TGTGCCAGCAGTTCAGGGGCCGACCGCTACACCTTC; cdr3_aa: CASSSGADRYTF
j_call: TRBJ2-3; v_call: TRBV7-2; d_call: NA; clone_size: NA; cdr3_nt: TGTGCCAGCAGCTTAGCACAGTCGAGCACAGATACGCAGTATTTT; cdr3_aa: CASSLAQSSTDTQYF
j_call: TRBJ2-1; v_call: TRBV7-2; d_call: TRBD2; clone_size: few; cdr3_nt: TGTGCCAGCAGCTTACATCTAGCGGGGGGCTGGCAGTTCTTC; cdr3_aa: CASSLHLAGGWQFF
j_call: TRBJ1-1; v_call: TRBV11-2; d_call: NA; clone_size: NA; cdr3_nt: TGTGCCAGCAGCTTAGAGAAACCCCGCTTCGGTGAAGCTTTCTTT; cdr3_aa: CASSLEKPRFGEAFF
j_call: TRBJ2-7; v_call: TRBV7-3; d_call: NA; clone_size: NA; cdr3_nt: TGTGCCAGCAGCTTAATATCGTCCTACGAGCAGTACTTC; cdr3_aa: CASSLISSYEQYF
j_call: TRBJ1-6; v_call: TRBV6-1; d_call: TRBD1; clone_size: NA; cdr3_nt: TGTGCCAGCAGTGATCAGTGGACAGGGGGCAATTCACCCCTCCACTTT; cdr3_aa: CASSDQWTGGNSPLHF
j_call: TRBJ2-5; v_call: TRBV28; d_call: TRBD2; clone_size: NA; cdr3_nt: TGTGCCAGCAGCTCCGGGACTAGCGGGGGGGTCGAAGAGACCCAGTACTTC; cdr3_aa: CASSSGTSGGVEETQYF